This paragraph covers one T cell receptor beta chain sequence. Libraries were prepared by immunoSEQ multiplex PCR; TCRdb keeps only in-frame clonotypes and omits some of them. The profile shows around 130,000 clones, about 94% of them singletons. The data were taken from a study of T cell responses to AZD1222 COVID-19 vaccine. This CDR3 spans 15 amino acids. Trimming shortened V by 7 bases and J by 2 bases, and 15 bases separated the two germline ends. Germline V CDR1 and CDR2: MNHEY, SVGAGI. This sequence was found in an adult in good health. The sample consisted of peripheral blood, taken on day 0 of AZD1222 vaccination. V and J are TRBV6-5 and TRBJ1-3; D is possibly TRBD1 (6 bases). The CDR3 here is CASIATGSPGNTIYF. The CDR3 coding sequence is TGTGCCAGCATCGCAACAGGGTCTCCTGGAAACACCATATATTTT.